The 11 T cell receptor beta chains below were found in one sample sequenced in a study of T-cell memory formation after mild COVID-19. TCRdb recomputed calls from the 5' RACE reads with MiXCR, one row per CDR3 protein. This sample has over 300,000 distinct CDR3 sequences, with around 20% found just once. Sequenced sample: PBMCs or a T cell subset sorted from them (not recorded which). The receptors stem from a man between 18 and 35 years old who had mild COVID-19 (a few samples of this study predate the infection). Cell type and time point are not known.

This clonotype was counted only a few times. The chain employs TRBV5-5 and TRBJ1-2, with unresolved D. This CDR3 spans 13 amino acids. From germline, CDR1 is SGHKS and CDR2 YYEKEE (reference sequence). Trimming took 0 bases from V and 4 from J, leaving 7 bases between them. The DNA of the CDR3 is TGTGCCAGCAGCTTGGACTCGGTCTATGGCTACACCTTC. This codes for CASSLDSVYGYTF.

This clonotype was observed a few times. The chain uses TRBV5-1 and TRBJ2-3; the D is unclear. V gave up 0 bases and J gave up 2 bases, with 13 bases separating them. The germline V gene encodes CDR1 SGHRS and CDR2 YFSETQ. The CDR3 length is 16 residues. In DNA, the CDR3 is TGCGCCAGCAGCTTGGAGGCAGTCGAGCTCACAGATACGCAGTATTTT. Amino acids: CASSLEAVELTDTQYF.

The V gene is TRBV18, the J gene TRBJ1-1, with TRBD1 as a possible D gene (5 bases). V dropped 3 bases and J dropped 4 bases, with 12 bases sitting between them. The CDR3 totals 14 residues. From germline, CDR1 is KGHSH and CDR2 LQKENI. CDR3 protein: CASSPLGRVTEAFF. The CDR3 region has the DNA TGTGCCAGCTCACCCCTGGGCAGGGTCACTGAAGCTTTCTTT.

The chain employs TRBV5-1 and TRBJ2-1, with D perhaps being TRBD1 or TRBD2 (5 bases each). This CDR3 has 14 amino acids. V shed 6 bases and J shed 0 bases, with 10 bases lying between them. Germline V gene data show CDR1 as SGHRS and CDR2 as YFSETQ. The CDR3 region has the DNA TGCGCCAGCACGACGGGGCCCTCCTACAATGAGCAGTTCTTC. It codes for CASTTGPSYNEQFF.

The chain is built from TRBV3-1 and TRBJ2-1; possible D gene TRBD1, 6 bases. Trimming removed 4 bases at V and 5 bases at J, with 12 bases between. CDR3 size: 14 residues. Per the germline V gene, CDR1 is LGHDT and CDR2 is YNNKEL (reference sequence). The CDR3 DNA reads as TGTGCCAGCAGCCCACAGGGATTTAACAATGAGCAGTTCTTC. It translates to CASSPQGFNNEQFF.

This clonotype was counted between two and nine times. The V gene is TRBV27, the J gene TRBJ2-2, with 10 bases identical to TRBD1. The ends lost 3 bases at V and 6 bases at J; junction bases unmatched: 4. The CDR3 has 15 residues. Germline CDR1 MNHEY, CDR2 SMNVEV (reference sequence). The CDR3: CASSFGQGVPGELFF. The CDR3 DNA follows: TGTGCCAGCAGTTTTGGACAGGGGGTCCCCGGGGAGCTGTTTTTT.

The V and J genes are TRBV24-1 and TRBJ2-2, with TRBD1 as a possible D gene (5 bases). In germline, CDR1 is KGHDR, CDR2 SFDVKD. The CDR3 covers 13 residues. V lost 8 bases and J lost 6, with 12 bases in between. Written as DNA, the CDR3 is TGTGCCACCAATCCTCAGGGCTCCGGGGAGCTGTTTTTT. Protein product: CATNPQGSGELFF.

The chain uses TRBV7-9 and TRBJ2-7; the D gene is possibly TRBD1 (5 bases). The CDR3 length is 14 residues. With 2 bases removed from V and 2 bases from J, the gap between germline ends came to 10 bases. CDR1 SEHNR and CDR2 FQNEAQ come from the germline V gene (reference sequence). The CDR3 reads CASSLSGRAYEQYF. CDR3 coding DNA: TGTGCCAGCAGCTTATCTGGCAGGGCCTACGAGCAGTACTTC.

The sample holds a few counts of this clonotype. The V gene is TRBV6-2 or TRBV6-3, the J gene TRBJ2-1; tentatively, D is TRBD2 (6 bases). Deletions cut 5 bases from V and 0 bases from J, with 17 bases between. Germline V CDR1 and CDR2: MNHEY, SVGEGT. This CDR3 has 17 residues. The CDR3, as DNA: TGTGCCAGCAGTCCCCTCTCGGGGGAACCCTCCTACAATGAGCAGTTCTTC. This translates into CASSPLSGEPSYNEQFF.

V usage is TRBV4-1 and J usage is TRBJ1-5; D remains ambiguous. V lost 4 bases and J lost 0, with 10 bases in between. CDR1 is MGHRA, CDR2 YSYEKL, per germline. There are 15 residues in the CDR3. This CDR3 reads CASSPYSHSNQPQHF. CDR3 in DNA: TGCGCCAGCAGCCCGTATTCTCATAGCAATCAGCCCCAGCATTTT.

This clonotype was seen ten or more times. V and J are TRBV7-2 and TRBJ2-2; 10 nucleotides line up with TRBD2. The ends lost 3 bases at V and 4 bases at J; junction bases unmatched: 2. Per germline, CDR1 SGHTA and CDR2 FQGNSA. CDR3 length: 15 residues. The CDR3 DNA sequence: TGTGCCAGCAGCTTCACTAGCGGGGTCACCGGGGAGCTGTTTTTT. It codes for CASSFTSGVTGELFF.